This TCR beta chain was sequenced during a study of blood T cell repertoires in COVID-19 (dated by TCRdb to 2018 to 2021). Study-wide context: Collaborator samples came from the United States, Italy and Spain and covered acute and convalescent phases of COVID-19. The material from the prospective study consisted of cDNA or gDNA derived from T cells, B-cell-depleted T cells, or PBMCs. Subjects who had been exposed to COVID-19, were actively infected with it, or had recovered from it provided the deeply sampled blood TCRbeta repertoires that made up the dataset. The repertoires were released in a freely available public database intended as a resource for research on the immune response to SARS-CoV-2. Samples were obtained from the ongoing ImmuneRACE study (first 160 participants) and from roughly 1,300 subjects provided by 6 global collaborators. Sample metadata almost always included a de-identified subject ID, COVID-19 status, age in years and sex. Where HLA class I and class II types were available, the types were taken from metadata supplied by the sample provider, not from assay-based typing.

V gives up 1 base and J gives up 6 bases, and the segment between their germline ends measures 6 bases. As encoded in the germline V gene, CDR1 is SNHLY while CDR2 is FYNNEI. The CDR3 runs 12 amino acids, cysteine and phenylalanine included. Only the CDR3 portion is preserved as DNA: 36 bases, with reading frame beginning at the first base. The immunoSEQ Assay, a bias-controlled multiplex PCR, was used to amplify TCRbeta CDR3 regions from genomic DNA. The original pipeline was this. Nucleated cell counts per sample were estimated from amplification of reference gene primers within the assay. Sequence reads were collapsed and filtered to measure the absolute abundance of every unique TCRbeta CDR3 rearrangement. Productive Simpson clonality was computed per sample as the square root of Simpson's diversity index over productive rearrangements. TCRdb re-hosts the immuneACCESS table, in-frame sequences only. Its copies lack some clones; in the studies checked, an unresolved V gene accounts for under half of them, and the cause for the rest is not known. The D gene and trimming were derived from the DNA, and the V and J assignments and clone size from that table. The sample table shows roughly 670,000 clones, and 85% to 90% are seen once. Roughly 0.25% of the sample is in the top ten clones.

This clone showed up just a few times. Its antigen is unknown. No much larger clone exists at a distance of one base, and base qualities are not known. Each collaborating institution followed its own protocols to collect whole blood in K2EDTA tubes. For TCRbeta analysis, collaborators shipped samples in one of three forms: frozen whole blood, isolated PBMCs, or DNA extracted from either of those sample types. The investigation overall reported the following: How much clinical and demographic metadata was included differed by source and by participant, and the metadata was provided uncurated.

Source material: peripheral blood. The clonotype was recovered from a woman younger than 30 with acute or convalescent COVID-19. The V gene is TRBV2 and the J gene is TRBJ1-2; no D gene can be assigned with confidence. The encoded CDR3 is CASSEEWHGYTF. The bases are TGTGCCAGCAGTGAAGAGTGGCATGGCTACACCTTC.